Given below is one TCR beta chain in context. Its antigen is currently unknown. The record originates from a study of T cell responses to AZD1222 COVID-19 vaccine. This CDR3 contains 14 residues. Germline loops: CDR1 MNHEY, CDR2 SVGAGI. V shed 6 bases, J shed 4 bases, and the junction held 6 bases outside the gene matches. The protocol was immunoSEQ multiplex PCR, while the TCRdb copy is restricted to in-frame clones and leaves out a portion. The data show just under 150,000 clones, about 86% seen once. Study results and limitations: The span of vaccine-associated CD4 TCRs extended across spike, with dominance at 160-218 and 743-854. In the spike-specific TCR repertoire, nearly half reportedly target unmutated variant regions. Sampling captured repertoires only after the peak T cell response. Donors skewed white British and female; clonal diversity was possibly underestimated.

The source is an adult who received the AZD1222 COVID-19 vaccine. The rearrangement uses TRBV6-5 and TRBJ2-7, with TRBD2 matching 10 bases. The sample consisted of peripheral blood, taken 28 days after the second AZD1222 dose. DNA for the CDR3: TGTGCCAGCAGCCTTCATAGCGGGAGGTACGAGCAGTACTTC. Its translation is CASSLHSGRYEQYF.